Listed here are 15 T cell receptor beta chains from one sample, sequenced in a study of cytomegalovirus exposure and HLA in healthy donors. The assay was immunoSEQ multiplex PCR, and TCRdb's table has in-frame clones only and misses some. The sample shows 100,000 to 150,000 clones, around 90% of them seen only once. Material: PBMCs. The receptors were gathered from a young woman in good health and CMV-seronegative.

The chain recombines TRBV4-2 with TRBJ2-3; 14 bases align to TRBD2. Germline V gives CDR1 LGHNA, CDR2 YNFKEQ. Trimming removed 1 base from V and 4 bases from J; junction bases left unmatched: 1. There are 16 residues in the CDR3. In nucleotides, the CDR3 is TGTGCCAGCAGCCAAGGACTAGCGGGAGGGCCAGATACGCAGTATTTT. Its protein product is CASSQGLAGGPDTQYF.

The chain employs TRBV30 and TRBJ1-1, with no clear D. The germline V and J ends were trimmed by 0 bases and 0 bases, with 8 bases remaining between them. Germline-derived CDR1 and CDR2 are GTSNPN and SVGIG (reference sequence). This CDR3 has 14 residues. The CDR3 sequence is CAWSVQLMNTEAFF. In nucleotides, the CDR3 is TGTGCCTGGAGTGTACAGCTGATGAACACTGAAGCTTTCTTT.

The rearrangement links TRBV11-2 to TRBJ2-5; TRBD1 matches 9 bases. The CDR3 has 15 amino acids. Trimming removed 1 base from V and 5 bases from J; junction bases left unmatched: 5. Germline V gene sequence: CDR1 SGHAT, CDR2 FQNNGV. The CDR3 loop is CASSLGDRDEETQYF. The DNA for the CDR3 is TGTGCCAGCAGCTTAGGGGACAGGGACGAGGAGACCCAGTACTTC.

This clone came up once. The rearrangement links TRBV29-1 to TRBJ1-1, with 7 bases identical to TRBD1. Germline CDR1 is SQVTM and CDR2 is ANQGSEA. J was trimmed by 1 base and V by 5 bases; bases with no gene match: 10. The CDR3 spans 15 residues. CDR3: CSVPLVDRRNTEAFF. In DNA, the CDR3 is TGCAGCGTTCCTCTGGTGGACAGGCGGAACACTGAAGCTTTCTTT.

V usage is TRBV5-5 and J usage is TRBJ2-3, with D uncertain. CDR1 and CDR2 (germline): SGHKS, YYEKEE (reference sequence). This CDR3 is built from 14 residues. Trimming cost V 0 bases and J 0 bases, with 5 bases left between them. CDR3 nucleotide sequence: TGTGCCAGCAGCTTGGAACGGAGCACAGATACGCAGTATTTT. Its protein product is CASSLERSTDTQYF. Filled out from reference TRBV5-5 and TRBJ2-3, the complete variable domain reads DAGVTQSPTHLIKTRGQQVTLRCSPISGHKSVSWYQQVLGQGPQFIFQYYEKEERGRGNFPDRFSARQFPNYSSELNVNALLLGDSALYLCASSLERSTDTQYFGPGTRLTVL.

This clone has only a few counts. The V call is TRBV6-1, the J call TRBJ1-5; the D gene is possibly TRBD1 (5 bases). Germline V gives CDR1 MNHNS, CDR2 SASEGT. There are 17 residues in the CDR3. V lost 3 bases, J lost 7 bases, and 22 bases lay in between. The CDR3 protein is CASSDKLRQWIIQPQHF. The CDR3 DNA reads as TGTGCCAGCAGTGACAAGCTAAGACAGTGGATTATCCAGCCCCAGCATTTT.

V and J are TRBV11-1 and TRBJ2-7; TRBD1 matches at 7 bases. Unmatched junction bases numbered 4, after V lost 3 bases and J lost 2 bases. Germline lookup yields CDR1 SGHAT and CDR2 FQDESV (reference sequence). CDR3 length equals 14 residues. The CDR3 reads CASSFRTGPYEQYF. CDR3 nucleotide sequence: TGTGCCAGCAGCTTCAGGACAGGACCCTACGAGCAGTACTTC.

This rearrangement joins TRBV28 to TRBJ2-1; 8 bases agree with TRBD1. The V segment lost 5 bases and the J segment 0 bases; nucleotides outside the gene matches: 3. This CDR3 comprises 15 residues. Germline V gene data show CDR1 as MDHEN and CDR2 as SYDVKM. This chain's CDR3 is CASSKGQASYNEQFF. CDR3 bases: TGTGCCAGCAGTAAGGGACAGGCCTCCTACAATGAGCAGTTCTTC. Looking up the rest from reference TRBV28 and TRBJ2-1 gives the full variable domain: DVKVTQSSRYLVKRTGEKVFLECVQDMDHENMFWYRQDPGLGLRLIYFSYDVKMKEKGDIPEGYSVSREKKERFSLILESASTNQTSMYLCASSKGQASYNEQFFGPGTRLTVL.

The chain uses TRBV11-2 and TRBJ2-7; TRBD1 might be the D (6 bases). Per the germline V gene, CDR1 is SGHAT and CDR2 is FQNNGV. Trimming shortened V by 2 bases and J by 2 bases, and 13 bases separated the two germline ends. The CDR3 is 15 residues long. CDR3 nucleotide sequence: TGTGCCAGCAGCTTACAGGGGACACAAACCTACGAGCAGTACTTC. Encoded protein: CASSLQGTQTYEQYF.

This chain connects TRBV11-2 to TRBJ1-1; D may be TRBD1 (6 bases). CDR3 length: 15 amino acids. Trimming took 4 bases from V and 0 from J, leaving 12 bases between them. Germline-derived CDR1 and CDR2 are SGHAT and FQNNGV. CDR3 sequence: CASSSAGVVNTEAFF. DNA of the CDR3: TGTGCCAGCAGCTCAGCAGGGGTTGTGAACACTGAAGCTTTCTTT.

The chain links TRBV2 to TRBJ1-1; the D gene is possibly TRBD1 (6 bases). The germline V and J ends were trimmed by 5 bases and 0 bases, with 13 bases remaining between them. CDR1 and CDR2 (germline): SNHLY, FYNNEI. The CDR3 sequence is 15 residues long. The CDR3 loop is CASSLLGQVNTEAFF. The CDR3 bases are TGTGCCAGCAGTTTATTGGGACAAGTGAACACTGAAGCTTTCTTT.

The rearrangement uses TRBV5-1 and TRBJ1-1; D is ambiguous. The CDR3 extends over 15 amino acids. Between the trimmed V and J ends, which lost 0 bases and 2 bases, there was a span of 11 bases. Germline lookup yields CDR1 SGHRS and CDR2 YFSETQ. This chain's CDR3 is CASSLVSGFNTEAFF. CDR3 DNA: TGCGCCAGCAGCTTGGTATCGGGTTTTAACACTGAAGCTTTCTTT.

The gene calls are TRBV2 and TRBJ2-1; D may be TRBD1 (6 bases). This CDR3 has 15 amino acids. Per the germline V gene, CDR1 is SNHLY and CDR2 is FYNNEI. Trimming stripped 7 bases from V and 0 bases from J, with 13 bases between. CDR3 protein: CASNKDSSSYNEQFF. The CDR3 nucleotides read TGTGCCAGCAACAAGGACAGCAGCTCCTACAATGAGCAGTTCTTC. Complete variable domain (other parts from reference TRBV2 and TRBJ2-1): EPEVTQTPSHQVTQMGQEVILRCVPISNHLYFYWYRQILGQKVEFLVSFYNNEISEKSEIFDDQFSVERPDGSNFTLKIRSTKLEDSAMYFCASNKDSSSYNEQFFGPGTRLTVL.

This clone was recorded once. V gene TRBV14 combines with J gene TRBJ2-7; 7 positions match TRBD2. There are 15 residues in the CDR3. The trim removed 4 bases at V and 1 base at J, leaving 7 bases unmatched. Per germline, CDR1 SGHDN and CDR2 FVKESK. The CDR3 DNA reads TGTGCCAGCAGCCTACATGAGGGAGGGTCCTACGAGCAGTACTTC. Translating gives CASSLHEGGSYEQYF. The entire variable domain, with the rest obtained from reference TRBV14 and TRBJ2-7, is as follows: EAGVTQFPSHSVIEKGQTVTLRCDPISGHDNLYWYRRVMGKEIKFLLHFVKESKQDESGMPNNRFLAERTGGTYSTLKVQPAELEDSGVYFCASSLHEGGSYEQYFGPGTRLTVT.

V usage is TRBV28 and J usage is TRBJ2-1, with 11 bases that match TRBD2. The CDR3 totals 15 residues. Unmatched junction bases numbered 4, after V lost 5 bases and J lost 4 bases. Germline V gene sequence: CDR1 MDHEN, CDR2 SYDVKM. CDR3 coding DNA: TGTGCCAGCAGTCCGACTAGCGGGGAATACAATGAGCAGTTCTTC. This gives the protein CASSPTSGEYNEQFF.